In its sample, the clone carrying this T cell receptor beta chain was seen once. The target antigen is unknown. The data derive from a study of T cell repertoires in cytomegalovirus infection. The overall study: Researchers turned to recently identified HLA-C-restricted CMV epitopes as well as well-studied HLA-B-restricted ones. Public TCR beta signature analysis indicated the presence of both CMV infection and matching HLA type.

Findings and caveats of the study: CMV-specific TCR beta clonotypes restricted by HLA-C were the ones dominating the ex vivo response.

TCRdb itself ran the reads through MiXCR, one entry per CDR3 protein. Seen here are hundreds of thousands of distinct CDR3 sequences, around a third observed once, and the top ten hold 18%. This clonotype was sampled from a human donor in good health (CMV status not recorded). Some clones in this sample may be carry-over from other donors' samples. The specimen was cultured PBMCs, collected from culture after CMV antigen stimulation.

CDR3 region: CASCDRGTDTQYF. The DNA of the CDR3 is TGTGCCAGTTGTGACAGGGGCACAGATACGCAGTATTTT. The V and J genes are TRBV6-6 and TRBJ2-3, with TRBD1 identical over 7 bases. In germline, CDR1 is MNHNY, CDR2 SVGAGI (reference sequence). The CDR3 totals 13 residues. Trimming at V came to 9 bases and at J to 1 base, leaving 4 bases not matched to a gene.